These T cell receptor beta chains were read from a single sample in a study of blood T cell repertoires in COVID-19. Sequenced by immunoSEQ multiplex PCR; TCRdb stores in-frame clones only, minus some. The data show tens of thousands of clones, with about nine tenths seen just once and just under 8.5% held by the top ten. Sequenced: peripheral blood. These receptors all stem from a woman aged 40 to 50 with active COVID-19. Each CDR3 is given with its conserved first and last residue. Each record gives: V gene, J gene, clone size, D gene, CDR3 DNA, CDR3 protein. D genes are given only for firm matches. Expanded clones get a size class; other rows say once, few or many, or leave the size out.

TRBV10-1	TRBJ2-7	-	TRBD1	TGCGCCAGCAGCCTGGACAGGTCCTACGAGCAGTACTTC	CASSLDRSYEQYF
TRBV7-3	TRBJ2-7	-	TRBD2	TGTGCCAGCAGCCCCACTAGCGGGGGGACCTACGAGCAGTACTTC	CASSPTSGGTYEQYF
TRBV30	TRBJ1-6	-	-	TGTGCCTGGAAGGACAGTTTCACTAATTCACCCCTCCACTTT	CAWKDSFTNSPLHF
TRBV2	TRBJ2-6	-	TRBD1	TGTGCCAGCAATACAGGGGACTCTGGGGCCAACGTCCTGACTTTC	CASNTGDSGANVLTF
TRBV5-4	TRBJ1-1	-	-	TGTGCCAGCAGCTTGGATCAGGCCAACACTGAAGCTTTCTTT	CASSLDQANTEAFF
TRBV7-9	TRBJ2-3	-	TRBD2	TGTGCCAGCAGCCAACCCCCGGGACTAGCGGGGGGCACAGATACGCAGTATTTT	CASSQPPGLAGGTDTQYF
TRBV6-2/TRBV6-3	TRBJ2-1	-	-	TGTGCCAGCAGTTACCTTGGCCCCTACAATGAGCAGTTCTTC	CASSYLGPYNEQFF
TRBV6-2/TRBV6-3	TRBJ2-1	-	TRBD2	TGTGCCAGCAGCAGAGGTAGCGGGGGGGCGATTGAGCAGTTCTTC	CASSRGSGGAIEQFF
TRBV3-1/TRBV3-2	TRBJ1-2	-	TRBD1	TGTGCCAGCAGCCCCGGGGCAGGGGGTGCCAATGGCTACACCTTC	CASSPGAGGANGYTF
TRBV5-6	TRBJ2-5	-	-	TGTGCCAGCAGACCTGGGCACGGTGACCAAGAGACCCAGTACTTC	CASRPGHGDQETQYF
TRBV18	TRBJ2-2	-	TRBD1	TGTGCCAGCTCACCGCTTGGACAGGGGACTAACACCGGGGAGCTGTTTTTT	CASSPLGQGTNTGELFF
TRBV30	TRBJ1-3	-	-	TGTGCCTGGAGTGCCGACTCTCCCACTGGAAACACCATATATTTT	CAWSADSPTGNTIYF
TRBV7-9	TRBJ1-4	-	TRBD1	TGTGCCAGCAGTAGATCCGGGACAGGCAATAATGAAAAACTGTTTTTT	CASSRSGTGNNEKLFF
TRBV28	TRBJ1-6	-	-	TGTGCCAGCAGTTTACTCTCCTATAATTCACCCCTCCACTTT	CASSLLSYNSPLHF
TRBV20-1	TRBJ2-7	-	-	TGCAGTGCTAGTCGACAGGTAAAATACGAGCAGTACTTC	CSASRQVKYEQYF
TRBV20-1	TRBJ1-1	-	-	TGCAGTGCTAGTCAGGAGGTGAACACTGAAGCTTTCTTT	CSASQEVNTEAFF
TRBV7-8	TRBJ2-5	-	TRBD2	TGTGCCAGCAGCCTGCTAGCGGGGGGGAAAGAGACCCAGTACTTC	CASSLLAGGKETQYF
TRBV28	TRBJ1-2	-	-	TGTGCCAGCAGTTTATCCCCATGGAGTCCCGAGTACTATGGCTACACCTTC	CASSLSPWSPEYYGYTF
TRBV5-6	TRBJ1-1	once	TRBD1	TGTGCCAGCAGCTTGGGGACAGGGGCGTCCACTGAAGCTTTCTTT	CASSLGTGASTEAFF
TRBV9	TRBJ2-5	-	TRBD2	TGTGCCAGCAGCGGACTAGCGGGGGGAAGCGAGACCCAGTACTTC	CASSGLAGGSETQYF
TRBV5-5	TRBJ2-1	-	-	TGTGCCAGCAGCTTGGTAGTAGGCTTCGGGGACAATGAGCAGTTCTTC	CASSLVVGFGDNEQFF
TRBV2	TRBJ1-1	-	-	TGTGCCAGCAGCCCGATCAGCGGGGGCACTGAAGCTTTCTTT	CASSPISGGTEAFF
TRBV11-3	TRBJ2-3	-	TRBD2	TGTGCCAGCAGCTCCCCTAGCGGGGGGGCATATACGCAGTATTTT	CASSSPSGGAYTQYF
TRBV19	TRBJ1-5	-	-	TGTGCCAGTTTGGGGAGGGCCGATCAGCCCCAGCATTTT	CASLGRADQPQHF
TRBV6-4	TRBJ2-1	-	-	TGTGCCAGAAATGAGAAGTCACCCAATGAGCAGTTCTTC	CARNEKSPNEQFF
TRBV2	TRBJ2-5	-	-	TGTGCCAGCAGTGCCGGAGAAGAGACCCAGTACTTC	CASSAGEETQYF
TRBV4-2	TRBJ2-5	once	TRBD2	TGTGCCAGCAGCCAAGTTGGCAGGGAGACTAGCGGCCTACAAGAGACCCAGTACTTC	CASSQVGRETSGLQETQYF
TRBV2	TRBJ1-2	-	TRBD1	TGTGCCAGCACCGAAGACAGGGACCTTTACTATGGCTACACCTTC	CASTEDRDLYYGYTF
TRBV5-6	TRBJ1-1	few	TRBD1	TGTGCCAGCAGCTCAATTCCGGGACAGGGAAGGACTGAAGCTTTCTTT	CASSSIPGQGRTEAFF
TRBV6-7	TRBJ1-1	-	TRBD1	TGTGCCAGCAGTTACGCGGGACAGGGGGAAACTGAAGCTTTCTTT	CASSYAGQGETEAFF
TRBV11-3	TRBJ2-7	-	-	TGTGCCAGCAGCTTAGAAGCCAGGGGCGACTACGAGCAGTACTTC	CASSLEARGDYEQYF
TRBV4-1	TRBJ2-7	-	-	TGCGCCAGCAGCCAAGACAGGGCTCCCCTCTCCTACGAGCAGTACTTC	CASSQDRAPLSYEQYF
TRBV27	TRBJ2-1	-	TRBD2	TGTGCCAGCAGTTGGACTAGCGGGGTAGTACATGAGCAGTTCTTC	CASSWTSGVVHEQFF
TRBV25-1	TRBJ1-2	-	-	TGTGCCAGCAGTGGAAGAACTCTATATGGCTACACCTTC	CASSGRTLYGYTF
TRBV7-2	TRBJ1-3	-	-	TGTGCCAGCAGCAGCTGGGCGAGCCTTGGAAACACCATATATTTT	CASSSWASLGNTIYF
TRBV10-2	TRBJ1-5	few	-	TGCGCCAGCAGTGAGTCATCCTATAGCAATCAGCCCCAGCATTTT	CASSESSYSNQPQHF
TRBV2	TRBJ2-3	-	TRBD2	TGTGCCAGCAGACCCGCTACTAGCGGGGGGGCAGGTGGTACAGATACGCAGTATTTT	CASRPATSGGAGGTDTQYF
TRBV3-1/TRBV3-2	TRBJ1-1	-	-	TGTGCCAGCAGCCCCCGCCGGGCCCCGGGGACTGAAGCTTTCTTT	CASSPRRAPGTEAFF
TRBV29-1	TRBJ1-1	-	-	TGCAGCGTTGGCTTTGGAGGATCCACTGAAGCTTTCTTT	CSVGFGGSTEAFF
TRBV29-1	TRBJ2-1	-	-	TGCAGCGTTGGGCTCGGGAGAAACAATGAGCAGTTCTTC	CSVGLGRNNEQFF
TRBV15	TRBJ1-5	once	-	TGTGCCACCAGCAGAGATTCGACAGCCGGTCAGCCCCAGCATTTT	CATSRDSTAGQPQHF
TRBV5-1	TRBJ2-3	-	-	TGCGCCAGCAGCCGCCTCGCGGGACCAGAGGATACGCAGTATTTT	CASSRLAGPEDTQYF
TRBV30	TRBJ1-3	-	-	TGTGCCTGGAGTGACAATACCTACTTCGGGAGAGGAAACACCATATATTTT	CAWSDNTYFGRGNTIYF
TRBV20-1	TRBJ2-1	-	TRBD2	TGCAGTGCTAGTGATCCAGCGGGGGTACACAATGAGCAGTTCTTC	CSASDPAGVHNEQFF